Detailed here is one TCR beta chain. V shed 5 bases, J shed 3 bases, and the junction held 5 bases outside the gene matches. There are 14 residues in the CDR3. Germline loops: CDR1 SGHAT, CDR2 FQNNGV. TCRdb's copy holds only in-frame clones and misses some; the assay was immunoSEQ multiplex PCR. In all, the sample yields over 140,000 clones. This sample stems from a study of T cell responses to AZD1222 COVID-19 vaccine. The sequencing sample was made of peripheral blood. The clonotype was recovered from an adult in good health. The chain couples TRBV11-2 to TRBJ1-1, with 8 bases matching TRBD1. The CDR3 DNA sequence: TGTGCCAGCAGCCGACAGGGGAGGCACACTGAAGCTTTCTTT. Its protein is CASSRQGRHTEAFF.